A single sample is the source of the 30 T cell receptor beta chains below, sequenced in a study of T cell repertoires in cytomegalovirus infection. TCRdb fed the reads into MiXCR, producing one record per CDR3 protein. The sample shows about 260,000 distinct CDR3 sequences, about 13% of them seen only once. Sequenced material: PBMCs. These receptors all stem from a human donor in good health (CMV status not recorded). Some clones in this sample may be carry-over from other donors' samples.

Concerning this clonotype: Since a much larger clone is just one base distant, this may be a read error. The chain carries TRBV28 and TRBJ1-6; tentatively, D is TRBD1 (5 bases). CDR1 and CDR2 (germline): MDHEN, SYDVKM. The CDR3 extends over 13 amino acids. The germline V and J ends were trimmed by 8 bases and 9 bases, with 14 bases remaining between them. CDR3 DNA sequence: TGTGCCAGCTTCCGAGGGGTAGGTTCACCCCTCCACTTT. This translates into CASFRGVGSPLHF.

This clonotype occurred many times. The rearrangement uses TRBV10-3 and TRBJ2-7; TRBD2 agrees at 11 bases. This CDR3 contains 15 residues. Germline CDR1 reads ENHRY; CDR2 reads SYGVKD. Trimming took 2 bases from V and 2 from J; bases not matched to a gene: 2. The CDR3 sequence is CAISEGLAGPYEQYF. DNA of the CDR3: TGTGCCATCAGTGAGGGACTAGCGGGCCCCTACGAGCAGTACTTC.

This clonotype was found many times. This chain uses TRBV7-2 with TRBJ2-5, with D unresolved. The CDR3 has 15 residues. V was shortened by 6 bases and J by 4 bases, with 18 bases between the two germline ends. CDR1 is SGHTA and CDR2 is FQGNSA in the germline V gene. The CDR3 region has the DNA TGTGCCAGCAGGCAAAGCTTAGGATCTCCAGAGACCCAGTACTTC. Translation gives CASRQSLGSPETQYF.

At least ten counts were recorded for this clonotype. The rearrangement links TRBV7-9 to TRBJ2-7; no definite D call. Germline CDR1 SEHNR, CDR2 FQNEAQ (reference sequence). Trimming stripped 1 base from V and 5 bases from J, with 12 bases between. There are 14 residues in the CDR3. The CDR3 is CASSLDNAADEQYF. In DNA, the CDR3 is TGTGCCAGCAGCTTAGACAACGCTGCGGACGAGCAGTACTTC. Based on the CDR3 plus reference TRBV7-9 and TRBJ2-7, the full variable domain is DTGVSQNPRHKITKRGQNVTFRCDPISEHNRLYWYRQTLGQGPEFLTYFQNEAQLEKSRLLSDRFSAERPKGSFSTLEIQRTEQGDSAMYLCASSLDNAADEQYFGPGTRLTVT.

The CDR3 DNA reads TGTGCCAGCAGTCCAAGGGGGACAGGGAAACCTCAGCCCCAGCATTTT. Its protein is CASSPRGTGKPQPQHF. The rearrangement uses TRBV27 and TRBJ1-5; 9 bases map to TRBD1. V shed 5 bases, J shed 6 bases, and the junction held 11 bases outside the gene matches. The CDR3 is made up of 16 amino acids. Germline V gene data show CDR1 as MNHEY and CDR2 as SMNVEV (reference sequence).

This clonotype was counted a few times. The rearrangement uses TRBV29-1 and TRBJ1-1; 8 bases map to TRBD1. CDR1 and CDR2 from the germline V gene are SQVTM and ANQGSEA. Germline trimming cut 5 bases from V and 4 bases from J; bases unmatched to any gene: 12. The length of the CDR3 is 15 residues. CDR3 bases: TGCAGCGTTCCGGGGACAGGCATTTTTGGCACTGAAGCTTTCTTT. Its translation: CSVPGTGIFGTEAFF. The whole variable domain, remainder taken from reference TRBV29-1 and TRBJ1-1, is SAVISQKPSRDICQRGTSLTIQCQVDSQVTMMFWYRQQPGQSLTLIATANQGSEATYESGFVIDKFPISRPNLTFSTLTVSNMSPEDSSIYLCSVPGTGIFGTEAFFGQGTRLTVV.

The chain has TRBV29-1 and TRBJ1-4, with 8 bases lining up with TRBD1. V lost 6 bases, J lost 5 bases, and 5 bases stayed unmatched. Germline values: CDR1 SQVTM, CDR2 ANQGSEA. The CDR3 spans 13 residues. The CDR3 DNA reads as TGCAGCGTCATACAGGGGGGAAATGAAAAACTGTTTTTT. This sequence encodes CSVIQGGNEKLFF.

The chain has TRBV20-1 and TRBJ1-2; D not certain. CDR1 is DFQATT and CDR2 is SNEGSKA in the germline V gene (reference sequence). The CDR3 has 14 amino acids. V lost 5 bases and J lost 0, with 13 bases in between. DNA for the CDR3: TGCAGTGCTGGCAACAGTCGAGCTAACTATGGCTACACCTTC. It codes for CSAGNSRANYGYTF.

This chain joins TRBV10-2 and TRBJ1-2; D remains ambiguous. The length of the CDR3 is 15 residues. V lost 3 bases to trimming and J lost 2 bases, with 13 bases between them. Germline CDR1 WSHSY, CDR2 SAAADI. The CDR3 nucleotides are TGCGCCAGCAGTGATTCCATGTCAGCAAACTATGGCTACACCTTC. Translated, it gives CASSDSMSANYGYTF.

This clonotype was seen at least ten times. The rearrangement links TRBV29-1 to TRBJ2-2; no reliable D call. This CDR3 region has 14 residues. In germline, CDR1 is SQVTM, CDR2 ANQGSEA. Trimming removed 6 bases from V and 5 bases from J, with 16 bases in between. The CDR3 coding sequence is TGCAGCGTGCGAAGAGGCAGGTCGACCGGGGAGCTGTTTTTT. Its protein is CSVRRGRSTGELFF.

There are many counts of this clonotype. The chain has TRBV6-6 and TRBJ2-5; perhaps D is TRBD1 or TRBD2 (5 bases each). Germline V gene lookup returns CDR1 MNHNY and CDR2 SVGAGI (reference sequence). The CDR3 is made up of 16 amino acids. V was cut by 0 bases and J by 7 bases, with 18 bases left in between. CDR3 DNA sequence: TGTGCCAGCAGTTACTCGAGTAATTTCGGGGCTGGGACCCAGTACTTC. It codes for CASSYSSNFGAGTQYF.

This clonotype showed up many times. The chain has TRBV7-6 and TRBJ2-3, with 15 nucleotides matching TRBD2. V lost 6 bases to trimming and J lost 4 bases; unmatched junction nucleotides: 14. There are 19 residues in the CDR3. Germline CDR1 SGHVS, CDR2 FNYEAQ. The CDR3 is CASSPGLAGGGYGPDTQYF. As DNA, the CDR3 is TGTGCCAGCAGTCCTGGACTAGCGGGGGGGGGATACGGCCCAGATACGCAGTATTTT.

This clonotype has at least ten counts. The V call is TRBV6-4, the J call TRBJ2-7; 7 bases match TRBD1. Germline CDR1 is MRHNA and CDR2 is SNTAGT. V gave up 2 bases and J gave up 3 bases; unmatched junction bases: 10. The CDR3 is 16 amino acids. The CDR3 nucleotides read TGTGCCAGCAGTGACCTTGGACAGGCTGGGGGCTACGAGCAGTACTTC. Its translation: CASSDLGQAGGYEQYF.

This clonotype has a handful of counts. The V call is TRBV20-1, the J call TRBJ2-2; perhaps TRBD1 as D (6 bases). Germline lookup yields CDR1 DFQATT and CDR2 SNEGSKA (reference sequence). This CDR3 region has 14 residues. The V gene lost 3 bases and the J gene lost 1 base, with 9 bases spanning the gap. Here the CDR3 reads CSARPGQNTGELFF. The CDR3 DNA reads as TGCAGTGCTAGGCCGGGACAGAACACCGGGGAGCTGTTTTTT.

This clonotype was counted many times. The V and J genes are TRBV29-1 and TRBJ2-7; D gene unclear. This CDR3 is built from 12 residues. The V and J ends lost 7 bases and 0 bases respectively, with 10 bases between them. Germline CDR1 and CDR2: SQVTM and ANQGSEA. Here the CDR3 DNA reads TGCAGCGCTTGGGGAACCTCCTACGAGCAGTACTTC. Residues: CSAWGTSYEQYF.

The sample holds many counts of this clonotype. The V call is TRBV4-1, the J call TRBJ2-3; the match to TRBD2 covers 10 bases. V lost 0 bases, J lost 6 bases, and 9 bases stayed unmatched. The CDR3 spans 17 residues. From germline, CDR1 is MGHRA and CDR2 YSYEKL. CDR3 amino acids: CASSQDGAAGGRDTQYF. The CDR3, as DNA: TGCGCCAGCAGCCAAGATGGGGCAGCGGGGGGGAGGGATACGCAGTATTTT.

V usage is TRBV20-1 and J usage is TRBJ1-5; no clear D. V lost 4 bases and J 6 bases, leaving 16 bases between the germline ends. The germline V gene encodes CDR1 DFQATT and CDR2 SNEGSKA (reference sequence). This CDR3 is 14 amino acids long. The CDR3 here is CSATIPGNGQPQHF. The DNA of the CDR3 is TGCAGTGCTACCATTCCCGGGAACGGTCAGCCCCAGCATTTT.

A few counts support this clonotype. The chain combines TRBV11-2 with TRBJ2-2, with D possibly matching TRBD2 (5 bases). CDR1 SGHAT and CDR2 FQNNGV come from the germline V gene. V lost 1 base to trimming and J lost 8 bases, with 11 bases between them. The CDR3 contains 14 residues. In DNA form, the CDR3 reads TGTGCCAGCAGCTTAGGACTCCGGGATGGGGAGCTGTTTTTT. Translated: CASSLGLRDGELFF. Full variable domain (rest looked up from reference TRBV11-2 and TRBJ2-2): EAGVAQSPRYKIIEKRQSVAFWCNPISGHATLYWYQQILGQGPKLLIQFQNNGVVDDSQLPKDRFSAERLKGVDSTLKIQPAKLEDSAVYLCASSLGLRDGELFFGEGSRLTVL.

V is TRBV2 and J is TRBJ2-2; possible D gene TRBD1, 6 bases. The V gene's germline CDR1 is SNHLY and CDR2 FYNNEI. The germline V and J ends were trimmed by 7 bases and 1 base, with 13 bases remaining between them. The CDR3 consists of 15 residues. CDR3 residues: CASIILTGNTGELFF. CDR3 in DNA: TGTGCCAGCATCATTTTGACAGGGAACACCGGGGAGCTGTTTTTT.

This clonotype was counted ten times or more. The CDR3 loop is CASSQSSAANYGYTF. In nucleotides, the CDR3 is TGTGCCAGCAGCCAATCCTCGGCAGCTAACTATGGCTACACCTTC. The J gene is TRBJ1-2, the V gene TRBV7-2; D ambiguous. CDR1 is SGHTA, CDR2 FQGNSA, per germline. Trimming left V 5 bases short and J 0 bases short, with 13 bases between. CDR3 length: 15 residues.

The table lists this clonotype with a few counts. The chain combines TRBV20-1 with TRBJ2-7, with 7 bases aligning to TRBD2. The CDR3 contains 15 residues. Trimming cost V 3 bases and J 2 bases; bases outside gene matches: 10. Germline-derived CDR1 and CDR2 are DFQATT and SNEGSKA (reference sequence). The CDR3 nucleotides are TGCAGTGCTAGGGTTGCAGGGAGGGTTACCTACGAGCAGTACTTC. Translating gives CSARVAGRVTYEQYF.

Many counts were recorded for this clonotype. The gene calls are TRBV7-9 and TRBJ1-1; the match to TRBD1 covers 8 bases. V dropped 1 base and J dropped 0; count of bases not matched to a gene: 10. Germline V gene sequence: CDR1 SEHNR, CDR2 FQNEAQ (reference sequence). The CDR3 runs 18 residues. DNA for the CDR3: TGTGCCAGCAGCTTAGAAGCCGGGACAGGCCTTCTGAACACTGAAGCTTTCTTT. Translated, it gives CASSLEAGTGLLNTEAFF.

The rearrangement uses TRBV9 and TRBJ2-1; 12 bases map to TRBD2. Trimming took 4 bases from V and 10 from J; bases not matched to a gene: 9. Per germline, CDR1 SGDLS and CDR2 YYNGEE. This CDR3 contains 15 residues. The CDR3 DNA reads TGTGCCAGCAGCTTTGGACTAGCGGGGTACGCCGAGCAGTTCTTC. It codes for CASSFGLAGYAEQFF.

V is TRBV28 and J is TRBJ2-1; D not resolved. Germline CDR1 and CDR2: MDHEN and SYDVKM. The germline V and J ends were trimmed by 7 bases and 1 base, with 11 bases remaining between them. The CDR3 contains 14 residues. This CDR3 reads CASISPGSYNEQFF. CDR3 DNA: TGTGCCAGCATTTCCCCCGGGTCCTACAATGAGCAGTTCTTC.

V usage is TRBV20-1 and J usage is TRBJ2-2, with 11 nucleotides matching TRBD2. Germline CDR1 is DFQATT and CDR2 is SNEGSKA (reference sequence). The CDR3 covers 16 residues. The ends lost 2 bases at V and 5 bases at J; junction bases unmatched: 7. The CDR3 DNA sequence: TGCAGTGCTAGACCCCCACTAGCGGGGGTTACCGGGGAGCTGTTTTTT. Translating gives CSARPPLAGVTGELFF.

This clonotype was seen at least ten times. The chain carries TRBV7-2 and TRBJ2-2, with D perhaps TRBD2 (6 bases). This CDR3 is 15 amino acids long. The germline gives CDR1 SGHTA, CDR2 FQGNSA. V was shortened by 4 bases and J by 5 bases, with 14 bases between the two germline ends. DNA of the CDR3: TGTGCCAGCAGCTCCCGAACAAGCGGGACCGGGGAGCTGTTTTTT. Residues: CASSSRTSGTGELFF. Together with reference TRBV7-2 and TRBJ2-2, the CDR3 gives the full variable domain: GAGVSQSPSNKVTEKGKDVELRCDPISGHTALYWYRQSLGQGLEFLIYFQGNSAPDKSGLPSDRFSAERTGGSVSTLTIQRTQQEDSAVYLCASSSRTSGTGELFFGEGSRLTVL.

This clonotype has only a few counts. DNA for the CDR3: TGTGCCAGCAGTTCCTCCGTCGTGGCTTTCTTT. Amino acid sequence: CASSSSVVAFF. V gene TRBV6-1 combines with J gene TRBJ1-1; D not resolved. Trimming cost V 5 bases and J 11 bases, with 12 bases left between them. CDR3 size: 11 residues. Germline V lookup: CDR1 MNHNS, CDR2 SASEGT.

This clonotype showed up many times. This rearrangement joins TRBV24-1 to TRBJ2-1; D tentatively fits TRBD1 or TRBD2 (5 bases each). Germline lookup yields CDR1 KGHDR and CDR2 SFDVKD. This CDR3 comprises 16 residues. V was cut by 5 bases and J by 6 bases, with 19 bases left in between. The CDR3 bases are TGTGCCACCAGTGCCCCTATGGCCCGGGGCCCCAATGAGCAGTTCTTC. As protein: CATSAPMARGPNEQFF.

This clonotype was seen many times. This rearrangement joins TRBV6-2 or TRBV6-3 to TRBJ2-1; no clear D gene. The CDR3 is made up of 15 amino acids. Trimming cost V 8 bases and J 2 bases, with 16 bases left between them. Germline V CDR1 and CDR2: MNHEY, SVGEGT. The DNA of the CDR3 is TGTGCCAGCTATGCCCGACCGATGACCTACAATGAGCAGTTCTTC. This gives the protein CASYARPMTYNEQFF.

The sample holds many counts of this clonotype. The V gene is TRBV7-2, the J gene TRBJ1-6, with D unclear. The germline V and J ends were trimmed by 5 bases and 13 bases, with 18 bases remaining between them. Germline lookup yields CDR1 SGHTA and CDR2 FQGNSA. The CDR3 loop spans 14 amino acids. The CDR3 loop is CASSPGGVRFPLHF. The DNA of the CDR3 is TGTGCCAGCAGCCCGGGCGGGGTCCGTTTTCCCCTCCACTTT.